This is a list of T cell receptor beta chains from one sample in a study of blood T cells in healthy people across ages. TCRdb re-called the 5' RACE reads through MiXCR, storing one row per CDR3 protein. Of around 670,000 distinct CDR3 sequences in the sample, approximately 30% were seen once. The sequenced sample consisted of blood. These TCRs come from a woman aged 80 or over in good health. Both conserved end residues are part of each CDR3. The D gene is left open where the match is weak. A clone size is listed for some rows: how often the clone was seen (once, few, many), or a class if it is expanded.

abundance: many; v_gene: TRBV7-9; d_gene: .; j_gene: TRBJ1-6; CDR3nt: TGTGCCAGCAGCCCCTCCCCCCTCCACTTT; CDR3aa: CASSPSPLHF
abundance: many; v_gene: TRBV3-1; d_gene: .; j_gene: TRBJ2-3; CDR3nt: TGTGCCAGCAGCTGGGGGCGAGTAGATACGCAGTATTTT; CDR3aa: CASSWGRVDTQYF
abundance: many; v_gene: TRBV28; d_gene: .; j_gene: TRBJ2-5; CDR3nt: TGTGCCAGCGCCGGAGGGACCCAGTACTTC; CDR3aa: CASAGGTQYF
abundance: many; v_gene: TRBV6-5; d_gene: .; j_gene: TRBJ1-2; CDR3nt: TGTGCCAGCAGCTCCGGCCACAGGGCTCCCGCCTTGTGGGGCTACACCTTC; CDR3aa: CASSSGHRAPALWGYTF
abundance: many; v_gene: TRBV4-3; d_gene: .; j_gene: TRBJ2-7; CDR3nt: TGCGCCAGCAGCCAGGCCGGGCCCCCCTCCTACGAGCAGTACTTC; CDR3aa: CASSQAGPPSYEQYF
abundance: .; v_gene: TRBV20-1; d_gene: .; j_gene: TRBJ2-2; CDR3nt: TGCAGTGCCGAAAGACAGGCCGAGCTGTTTTTT; CDR3aa: CSAERQAELFF
abundance: .; v_gene: TRBV20-1; d_gene: TRBD1; j_gene: TRBJ1-3; CDR3nt: TGCAGTGGCCGGGACAGGGTTGGAAACACCATATATTTT; CDR3aa: CSGRDRVGNTIYF
abundance: many; v_gene: TRBV12-3/TRBV12-4; d_gene: .; j_gene: TRBJ1-6; CDR3nt: TGTGCCAGCAGTTACGGACAGAGTAATTCACCCCTCCACTTT; CDR3aa: CASSYGQSNSPLHF
abundance: .; v_gene: TRBV6-5; d_gene: .; j_gene: TRBJ1-1; CDR3nt: TGTGCCAGCCTTCCGGACAGACCGAACACTAAAGCTTTCTTT; CDR3aa: CASLPDRPNTKAFF
abundance: .; v_gene: TRBV5-1; d_gene: TRBD2; j_gene: TRBJ2-3; CDR3nt: TGCGCCAGCAGCTTGGGACTAGCGGGGGGGCCGAGAAATACGCAGTATTTT; CDR3aa: CASSLGLAGGPRNTQYF
abundance: .; v_gene: TRBV7-8; d_gene: .; j_gene: TRBJ1-2; CDR3nt: TGTGCCAGCAGCGTCACGGGTTTTCTCTATGGCTACACCTTC; CDR3aa: CASSVTGFLYGYTF
abundance: many; v_gene: TRBV6-2/TRBV6-3; d_gene: TRBD2; j_gene: TRBJ2-5; CDR3nt: TGTGCCAGCAGTTCCGGGACTAGCGGGGGGGCAGTTTCAGAGACCCAGTACTTC; CDR3aa: CASSSGTSGGAVSETQYF
abundance: .; v_gene: TRBV6-2/TRBV6-3; d_gene: .; j_gene: TRBJ1-2; CDR3nt: TGTGCCAGCAGTTACACTGGGACAAAGAACTATGGCTACACCTTC; CDR3aa: CASSYTGTKNYGYTF
abundance: many; v_gene: TRBV7-2; d_gene: TRBD1; j_gene: TRBJ1-1; CDR3nt: TGTGCCAGCAGCGAGAGACAGGGGAGGGACACTGAAGCTTTCTTT; CDR3aa: CASSERQGRDTEAFF
abundance: many; v_gene: TRBV20-1; d_gene: TRBD1; j_gene: TRBJ1-4; CDR3nt: TGCAGTGCTAGAGATATGGACAGGGGTGAAAAACTGTTTTTT; CDR3aa: CSARDMDRGEKLFF
abundance: many; v_gene: TRBV15; d_gene: .; j_gene: TRBJ2-5; CDR3nt: TGTGCCACCAGCAGAAGACAGGAGACGGGCCAAGAGACCCAGTACTTC; CDR3aa: CATSRRQETGQETQYF
abundance: many; v_gene: TRBV28; d_gene: TRBD2; j_gene: TRBJ2-7; CDR3nt: TGTGCCAGCAGTTTCACCCCCGGACTAGAGGCGTACTTC; CDR3aa: CASSFTPGLEAYF
abundance: .; v_gene: TRBV5-1; d_gene: .; j_gene: TRBJ2-3; CDR3nt: TGCGCCAGCAGCTTAGGGGGGACGGCATATACGCAGTATTTT; CDR3aa: CASSLGGTAYTQYF
abundance: many; v_gene: TRBV5-1; d_gene: TRBD1; j_gene: TRBJ2-7; CDR3nt: TGCGCCAGCAGCAAAGGGACAGGGGGTATATCTCACGAGCAGTACTTC; CDR3aa: CASSKGTGGISHEQYF
abundance: .; v_gene: TRBV20-1; d_gene: TRBD2; j_gene: TRBJ2-5; CDR3nt: TGCAGTGCGGGGACTAGCGGAAGCCAAGAGACCCAGTACTTC; CDR3aa: CSAGTSGSQETQYF
abundance: many; v_gene: TRBV7-9; d_gene: .; j_gene: TRBJ1-1; CDR3nt: TGTGCCAGCAGCTTAGCGGGTATGGTGACTGAAGCTTTCTTT; CDR3aa: CASSLAGMVTEAFF
abundance: many; v_gene: TRBV21-1; d_gene: .; j_gene: TRBJ1-2; CDR3nt: TGTGCCAGCAGCAAAAATGGGACACCTGCTAACTATGGCTACACCTTC; CDR3aa: CASSKNGTPANYGYTF
abundance: many; v_gene: TRBV6-1; d_gene: TRBD1; j_gene: TRBJ2-3; CDR3nt: TGTGCCAGCAGCTGGGACAGGGGCGCAGATACGCAGTATTTT; CDR3aa: CASSWDRGADTQYF
abundance: many; v_gene: TRBV15; d_gene: .; j_gene: TRBJ1-5; CDR3nt: TGTGCCACCAAGGAGGATTATAGCAATCAGCCCCAGCATTTT; CDR3aa: CATKEDYSNQPQHF
abundance: .; v_gene: TRBV27; d_gene: TRBD1; j_gene: TRBJ1-6; CDR3nt: TGTGCCAGCAGGCCCGGACAGGGGGCTTCAGGGTCACCCCTCCACTTT; CDR3aa: CASRPGQGASGSPLHF
abundance: many; v_gene: TRBV15; d_gene: .; j_gene: TRBJ2-5; CDR3nt: TGTGCCACCAGCAGCCGGGAGACCCAGTACTTC; CDR3aa: CATSSRETQYF
abundance: .; v_gene: TRBV29-1; d_gene: .; j_gene: TRBJ1-1; CDR3nt: TGCAGCGGGGCGAACACTGAAGCTTTCTTT; CDR3aa: CSGANTEAFF
abundance: .; v_gene: TRBV7-2; d_gene: .; j_gene: TRBJ1-2; CDR3nt: TGTGCCAGCAGCTTACGGGGGGCTTGGGGCTACACCTTC; CDR3aa: CASSLRGAWGYTF
abundance: .; v_gene: TRBV5-1; d_gene: TRBD1; j_gene: TRBJ2-7; CDR3nt: TGCGCCAGCAGCGAGAGTCCGGGACAGGGGTTGCACGAGCAGTACTTC; CDR3aa: CASSESPGQGLHEQYF
abundance: .; v_gene: TRBV4-1; d_gene: .; j_gene: TRBJ1-1; CDR3nt: TGCGCCAGCAGTCCCGAGAGAGGGTTGGGAACTGAAGCTTTCTTT; CDR3aa: CASSPERGLGTEAFF
abundance: few; v_gene: TRBV6-1; d_gene: .; j_gene: TRBJ1-1; CDR3nt: TGTGCCAGCAGGGAGCCCGGGGAGTCTGAAGCTTTCTTT; CDR3aa: CASREPGESEAFF
abundance: many; v_gene: TRBV7-6; d_gene: .; j_gene: TRBJ2-3; CDR3nt: TGTGCCAGCAGCGGCCCTTACGATACGCAGTATTTT; CDR3aa: CASSGPYDTQYF
abundance: many; v_gene: TRBV7-9; d_gene: .; j_gene: TRBJ1-2; CDR3nt: TGTGCCAGCAGCCCAATCTTACGGGGTAACTATGGCTACACCTTC; CDR3aa: CASSPILRGNYGYTF
abundance: many; v_gene: TRBV20-1; d_gene: .; j_gene: TRBJ1-4; CDR3nt: TGCAGTGCTAGAGATTTGACCTACGCAAGAAATTATAATGAAAAACTGTTTTTT; CDR3aa: CSARDLTYARNYNEKLFF
abundance: many; v_gene: TRBV5-1; d_gene: TRBD1; j_gene: TRBJ2-7; CDR3nt: TGCGCCAGCAGCTTGGTTACCGGACAGGGTGCCTACGAGCAGTACTTC; CDR3aa: CASSLVTGQGAYEQYF
abundance: .; v_gene: TRBV5-1; d_gene: .; j_gene: TRBJ2-7; CDR3nt: TGCGCCAGCAGCTTGGGGCAGGGGAAGCACGAGCAGTACTTC; CDR3aa: CASSLGQGKHEQYF
abundance: .; v_gene: TRBV5-1; d_gene: TRBD1; j_gene: TRBJ2-5; CDR3nt: TGCGCCAGCAGCCACGGGACAGGGAAGTTCCAAGAGACCCAGTACTTC; CDR3aa: CASSHGTGKFQETQYF
abundance: many; v_gene: TRBV4-1; d_gene: .; j_gene: TRBJ1-1; CDR3nt: TGCGCCAGCAGCCAAGGAGACACAATGAACACTGAAGCTTTCTTT; CDR3aa: CASSQGDTMNTEAFF
abundance: many; v_gene: TRBV2; d_gene: TRBD2; j_gene: TRBJ2-1; CDR3nt: TGTGCCAGCGGACTAGCGGGGGGGCGGGAGCAGTTCTTC; CDR3aa: CASGLAGGREQFF
abundance: once; v_gene: TRBV20-1; d_gene: .; j_gene: TRBJ2-5; CDR3nt: TGCAGTGCTAGAGATACCCCCCCGGGTAAGCGGAGGGAGCAGTACTTC; CDR3aa: CSARDTPPGKRREQYF